These 15 T cell receptor beta chains share one sample of origin, sequenced in a study of shared clonotypes between healthy human individuals. Profiling relied on immunoSEQ multiplex PCR, and the TCRdb table lists in-frame clones only, not all of them. The sample yields a few hundred thousand clones, about 73% seen once. The sequencing input was memory CD4+ T cells sorted from blood. Subset indicated: CD45RA-negative fraction. The receptors stem from a man aged 25 to 40 in good health.

This clone was seen a few times. The chain joins TRBV15 to TRBJ1-5; D not certain. Trimming took off 3 bases at V and 2 bases at J, with 14 bases between the two ends. The CDR3 is 16 amino acids. Germline loops: CDR1 LNHNV, CDR2 YYDKDF (reference sequence). The CDR3 here is CATSSGEREGNQPQHF. The CDR3 DNA is TGTGCCACCAGCAGCGGAGAAAGGGAGGGCAATCAGCCCCAGCATTTT.

This chain joins TRBV18 and TRBJ2-7, with TRBD2 as a possible D gene (7 bases). Looked up from germline, CDR1 is KGHSH and CDR2 is LQKENI. V dropped 3 bases and J dropped 7 bases, with 13 bases sitting between them. This CDR3 has 13 residues. CDR3: CASSPGGAGEQYF. CDR3 in DNA: TGTGCCAGCTCACCGGGGGGGGCTGGTGAGCAGTACTTC.

Here the CDR3 DNA reads TGTGCCAGCAGTTTCTCCGCCCACAATCAGCCCCAGCATTTT. This gives the protein CASSFSAHNQPQHF. The rearrangement links TRBV27 to TRBJ1-5; no definite D call. With 3 bases removed from V and 3 bases from J, the gap between germline ends came to 9 bases. Germline V gene data show CDR1 as MNHEY and CDR2 as SMNVEV (reference sequence). The CDR3 is 14 amino acids.

The rearrangement joins TRBV4-1 to TRBJ2-7; 11 nucleotides agree with TRBD2. Germline V gene sequence: CDR1 MGHRA, CDR2 YSYEKL. This CDR3 spans 15 amino acids. With V trimmed by 3 bases and J by 2 bases, 3 bases remained unmatched. The CDR3, as DNA: TGCGCCAGCAGCCACACTAGCGGGGGTACCTACGAGCAGTACTTC. Protein: CASSHTSGGTYEQYF.

V is TRBV6-5 and J is TRBJ2-1; a possible D gene is TRBD2 (5 bases). This CDR3 region has 13 residues. With 0 bases removed from V and 14 bases from J, the gap between germline ends came to 14 bases. Looked up from germline, CDR1 is MNHEY and CDR2 is SVGAGI. The CDR3 nucleotides read TGTGCCAGCAGTTACTCGCCCCTCGGGGAAAAGTTCTTC. Amino acid sequence: CASSYSPLGEKFF.

On this clone: Other DNA sequences in the same sample also yield this CDR3. V gene TRBV2 combines with J gene TRBJ2-5; tentative D call: TRBD2 (5 bases). V was clipped by 2 bases and J by 5 bases, with 12 bases between them. The CDR3 length is 14 residues. From germline, CDR1 is SNHLY and CDR2 FYNNEI. In DNA form, the CDR3 reads TGTGCCAGCAGTGAACTCGCGGGCGGGGAGACCCAGTACTTC. Its protein product is CASSELAGGETQYF.

The J gene is TRBJ2-5, the V gene TRBV4-2; D is possibly TRBD2 (6 bases). The CDR3 has 17 amino acids. The germline CDR1 and CDR2 sequences are LGHNA and YNFKEQ. Trimming pared 1 base from V and 0 bases from J, leaving 15 bases between. The DNA of the CDR3 is TGTGCCAGCAGCCAAGGTTTCCGCGGGGAGAACCAAGAGACCCAGTACTTC. Encoded protein: CASSQGFRGENQETQYF.

This clone was counted between two and nine times. Other DNA sequences from this sample encode an identical CDR3 as well. The chain is built from TRBV7-8 and TRBJ1-5; the D gene is possibly TRBD1 (6 bases). This CDR3 has 17 residues. Germline assignment: CDR1 SGHVS and CDR2 FQNEAQ. V was clipped by 10 bases and J by 2 bases, with 24 bases between them. CDR3 protein: CATAGGGGGSRNQPQHF. CDR3 bases: TGTGCCACCGCGGGTGGGGGAGGGGGAAGTCGCAATCAGCCCCAGCATTTT.

This clone was counted only a few times. J is TRBJ1-4 and V is TRBV6-1; a weak D match, TRBD1 (5 bases). This CDR3 is built from 14 residues. Trimming removed 4 bases at V and 3 bases at J, with 9 bases between. Germline loops: CDR1 MNHNS, CDR2 SASEGT. For the CDR3, the DNA is TGTGCCAGCAGTGGGGGCGCGGCTAATGAAAAACTGTTTTTT. Protein: CASSGGAANEKLFF.

Only a few counts were recorded for this clone. This chain connects TRBV5-1 to TRBJ2-2; D perhaps matches TRBD2 (6 bases). CDR3 length equals 18 residues. Looked up from germline, CDR1 is SGHRS and CDR2 is YFSETQ. V shed 0 bases and J shed 4 bases, with 19 bases lying between them. CDR3 loop: CASSLDGRGYIGTGELFF. CDR3 DNA: TGCGCCAGCAGCTTGGACGGGAGAGGTTACATAGGCACCGGGGAGCTGTTTTTT.

Here the CDR3 DNA reads TGTGCCAGCAGTGAAGGGACAGCAGCGAGCTACGAGCAGTACTTC. Translated: CASSEGTAASYEQYF. The V call is TRBV6-1, the J call TRBJ2-7, with TRBD1 as a possible D gene (6 bases). From germline, CDR1 is MNHNS and CDR2 SASEGT. The CDR3 has 15 residues. Between the trimmed V and J ends, which lost 1 base and 3 bases, there was a span of 13 bases.

The chain is built from TRBV19 and TRBJ2-6; 8 bases fit TRBD2. With 7 bases clipped from V and 1 base from J, the junction kept 12 bases outside the gene matches. The CDR3 extends over 18 amino acids. The germline gives CDR1 LNHDA, CDR2 SQIVND (reference sequence). This chain's CDR3 is CASNAGGGRSSGANVLTF. The CDR3, as DNA: TGTGCCAGTAATGCGGGGGGCGGTCGGAGTTCTGGGGCCAACGTCCTGACTTTC. The full variable domain, with the rest looked up from reference TRBV19 and TRBJ2-6, is DGGITQSPKYLFRKEGQNVTLSCEQNLNHDAMYWYRQDPGQGLRLIYYSQIVNDFQKGDIAEGYSVSREKKESFPLTVTSAQKNPTAFYLCASNAGGGRSSGANVLTFGAGSRLTVL.

The V call is TRBV28, the J call TRBJ2-1; unclear D gene. The CDR3 loop spans 14 amino acids. V was cut by 2 bases and J by 5 bases, with 10 bases left in between. CDR1 and CDR2 from the germline V gene are MDHEN and SYDVKM. The CDR3 sequence: CASSLTYFDNEQFF. The CDR3 DNA is TGTGCCAGCAGTTTAACTTACTTCGACAATGAGCAGTTCTTC.

The chain is built from TRBV11-2 and TRBJ1-3; D may be TRBD1 (5 bases). The V gene's germline CDR1 is SGHAT and CDR2 FQNNGV. The ends were cut back, 3 bases at V and 7 bases at J, with 10 bases in the middle. The CDR3 runs to 13 residues. The CDR3 is CASSLGTLNTIYF. CDR3 nucleotide sequence: TGTGCCAGCAGCTTGGGGACCTTGAACACCATATATTTT.

J is TRBJ2-1 and V is TRBV7-2; possibly TRBD1 for D (6 bases). V lost 5 bases to trimming and J lost 2 bases, with 16 bases between them. Germline V gives CDR1 SGHTA, CDR2 FQGNSA. There are 16 residues in the CDR3. The CDR3 DNA sequence: TGTGCCAGCAGCGGGGCCGGGTCAGGGGCCTACAATGAGCAGTTCTTC. It specifies CASSGAGSGAYNEQFF. The variable domain in full, with the rest retrieved from reference TRBV7-2 and TRBJ2-1, is GAGVSQSPSNKVTEKGKDVELRCDPISGHTALYWYRQSLGQGLEFLIYFQGNSAPDKSGLPSDRFSAERTGGSVSTLTIQRTQQEDSAVYLCASSGAGSGAYNEQFFGPGTRLTVL.